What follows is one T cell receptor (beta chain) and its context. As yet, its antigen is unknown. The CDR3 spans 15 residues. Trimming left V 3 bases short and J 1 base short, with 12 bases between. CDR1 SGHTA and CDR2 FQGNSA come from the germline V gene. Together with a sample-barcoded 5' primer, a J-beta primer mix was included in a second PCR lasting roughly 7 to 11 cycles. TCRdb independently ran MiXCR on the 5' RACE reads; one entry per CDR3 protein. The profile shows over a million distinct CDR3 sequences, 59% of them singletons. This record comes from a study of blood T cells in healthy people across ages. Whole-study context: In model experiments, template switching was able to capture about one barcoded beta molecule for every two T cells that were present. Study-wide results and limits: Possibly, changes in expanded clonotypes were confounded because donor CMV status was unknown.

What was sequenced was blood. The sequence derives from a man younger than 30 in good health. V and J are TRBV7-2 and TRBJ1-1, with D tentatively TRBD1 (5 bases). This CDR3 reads CASSLLGLSNTEAFF. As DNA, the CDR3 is TGTGCCAGCAGCTTGTTGGGACTGTCGAACACTGAAGCTTTCTTT.